The 21 T cell receptor beta chains below all came from one sample that was sequenced in a study of Tregs in tolerant kidney transplant recipients. The repertoire was sequenced with immunoSEQ multiplex PCR; TCRdb's copy has only in-frame clones and lacks some. This repertoire comprises 25,000 to 35,000 clones; its ten largest clones make up around 8%. The sample in question was CD8+ T cells from blood, obtained before the transplant. The receptors stem from a human donor who received a combined kidney and bone marrow transplant.

Of note for this clone: The read comes to an end 3 residues before the CDR3 does, leaving the germline J gene to fill in the end. The V and J genes are TRBV6-1 and TRBJ2-2, with TRBD2 matching 11 bases. Germline V CDR1 and CDR2: MNHNS, SASEGT. This CDR3 has 16 residues. V trimming: 4 bases; J trimming: 4 bases; junction bases outside the gene matches: 5. The part of the CDR3 DNA that was read is TGTGCCAGCAGTGGTAGCGGGAGGGCCGCCACCGGGGAG. This sequence encodes CASSGSGRAATGE. The CDR3 in full is CASSGSGRAATGELFF.

Remarks on this clone: The DNA ends 3 residues before the CDR3 does, and the rest of the CDR3 is filled in from the germline J gene. The chain has TRBV7-6 and TRBJ2-5; D may be TRBD2 (5 bases). Germline V gives CDR1 SGHVS, CDR2 FNYEAQ. The CDR3 runs 16 residues. V lost 5 bases, J lost 5 bases, and 21 bases lay in between. Incomplete CDR3 DNA: TGTGCCAGCAGCCCCCCCGAGGGCGCCGACGCTGAGACC. Protein: CASSPPEGADAET. The whole CDR3 sequence is CASSPPEGADAETQYF.

About this clone itself: The CDR3 end is not reached by the read, which stops 3 residues before it; the germline J gene fills it in. The rearrangement uses TRBV10-3 and TRBJ2-5; 7 bases match TRBD1. Germline loops: CDR1 ENHRY, CDR2 SYGVKD. V dropped 10 bases and J dropped 2; count of bases not matched to a gene: 10. The CDR3 runs 14 residues. CDR3 bases read: TGTGCCACCACCGGGACAGACCAACAAGAGACC. Protein: CATTGTDQQET. The whole CDR3 reads CATTGTDQQETQYF.

Comment on this clone: The read ends 3 residues before the CDR3 terminus; that terminus is restored from the germline J gene. The V call is TRBV7-6, the J call TRBJ2-5; 7 bases line up with TRBD1. The germline CDR1 and CDR2 sequences are SGHVS and FNYEAQ. J lost 0 bases, V lost 0 bases, and 4 bases had no gene match. CDR3 length: 16 residues. The chain's CDR3 is CASSLAGTAYQETQYF. CDR3 DNA, as far as it was read: TGTGCCAGCAGCTTAGCCGGGACAGCGTACCAAGAGACC.

With regard to this clone: Read sequence stops 3 residues before the CDR3 end, and the germline J gene provides the missing end. V usage is TRBV7-8 and J usage is TRBJ2-7; D perhaps matches TRBD2 (7 bases). The germline CDR1 and CDR2 sequences are SGHVS and FQNEAQ. Trimming took 4 bases from V and 5 from J, leaving 24 bases between them. The length of the CDR3 is 17 residues. CDR3 sequence reads: CASSSPGGLAEPDEQYF. Partial CDR3 DNA: TGTGCCAGCAGCTCACCCGGGGGGCTAGCGGAACCAGACGAG. Variable domain in full (rest from reference TRBV7-8 and TRBJ2-7): GAGVSQSPRYKVAKRGQDVALRCDPISGHVSLFWYQQALGQGPEFLTYFQNEAQLDKSGLPSDRFFAERPEGSVSTLKIQRTQQEDSAVYLCASSSPGGLAEPDEQYFGPGTRLTVT.

Remarks on this clone: The CDR3 end is not reached by the read, which stops 3 residues before it; the germline J gene fills it in. This rearrangement joins TRBV7-2 to TRBJ2-7, with TRBD1 matching over 8 bases. The V gene's germline CDR1 is SGHTA and CDR2 FQGNSA. The CDR3 length is 15 residues. V gave up 5 bases and J gave up 5 bases; unmatched junction bases: 11. This CDR3 is CASSLRTGNPHEQYF. The covered CDR3 bases are TGTGCCAGCAGCCTCAGGACAGGGAATCCCCACGAG.

About this clone: Read data end 3 residues before the CDR3 end; the end is taken from the germline J gene. This rearrangement joins TRBV18 to TRBJ2-3; 7 positions agree with TRBD1. V shed 4 bases, J shed 0 bases, and the junction held 7 bases outside the gene matches. CDR1 and CDR2 from the germline V gene are KGHSH and LQKENI. This CDR3 contains 16 residues. The CDR3 sequence: CASSLGTASSTDTQYF. The part of the CDR3 DNA that was read is TGTGCCAGCTCACTAGGGACAGCTTCTAGCACAGATACG.

A word on this clone: The CDR3 end falls 3 residues outside the read, so it is completed with the germline J gene. The V gene is TRBV6-2 or TRBV6-3, the J gene TRBJ1-5; no clear D gene. V lost 10 bases, J lost 2 bases, and 12 bases lay in between. There are 13 residues in the CDR3. CDR1 and CDR2 (germline): MNHEY, SVGEGT. Incomplete CDR3 DNA: TGTGCCACCGAGCCCCGTCGCAATCAGCCC. Its translation: CATEPRRNQP. The full CDR3 protein reads CATEPRRNQPQHF.

The CDR3 loop is CASSSPGAGGWQPQHF. The sequenced CDR3 bases are TGTGCCAGCAGCTCCCCTGGGGCAGGGGGTTGGCAGCCC. The rearrangement links TRBV7-8 to TRBJ1-5; 7 nucleotides match TRBD1. The read comes to an end 3 residues before the CDR3 does, leaving the germline J gene to fill in the end. CDR1 SGHVS and CDR2 FQNEAQ come from the germline V gene. Losses at the gene ends were 4 bases for V and 7 bases for J; bases not matched to a gene: 13. There are 16 residues in the CDR3.

About this clone itself: The read comes to an end 3 residues before the CDR3 does, leaving the germline J gene to fill in the end. The chain has TRBV7-9 and TRBJ2-7; D remains ambiguous. There are 11 residues in the CDR3. Germline CDR1 SEHNR, CDR2 FQNEAQ (reference sequence). V lost 5 bases, J lost 0 bases, and 2 bases lay in between. The sequenced part of the CDR3 DNA is TGTGCCAGCAGCCGCTCCTACGAG. The encoded protein is CASSRSYE. The entire CDR3 protein reads CASSRSYEQYF.

On this clone itself: Read data end 3 residues before the CDR3 end; the end is taken from the germline J gene. The rearrangement uses TRBV18 and TRBJ1-2; 10 positions agree with TRBD1. Unmatched junction bases numbered 4, after V lost 2 bases and J lost 7 bases. Germline V gene lookup returns CDR1 KGHSH and CDR2 LQKENI. There are 14 residues in the CDR3. CDR3 amino acids: CASSPDRGLGGYTF. The sequenced part of the CDR3 DNA is TGTGCCAGCTCACCAGACAGGGGGCTGGGTGGC.

This clone is labeled medium-sized based on frequency. The read falls 3 residues short of the CDR3 end, and the missing part is taken from the germline J gene. This rearrangement joins TRBV29-1 to TRBJ2-2; TRBD1 might be the D (6 bases). V lost 2 bases, J lost 4 bases, and 8 bases lay in between. Germline V lookup: CDR1 SQVTM, CDR2 ANQGSEA. This CDR3 contains 13 residues. The CDR3 loop is CSVETRGTGELFF. The DNA read from the CDR3 is TGCAGCGTTGAAACCAGGGGCACCGGGGAG.

Concerning this clone: The CDR3 end is not reached by the read, which stops 3 residues before it; the germline J gene fills it in. The chain recombines TRBV5-6 with TRBJ2-1; D is uncertain. V dropped 1 base and J dropped 2 bases, with 4 bases sitting between them. The V gene's germline CDR1 is SGHDT and CDR2 YYEEEE. The CDR3 runs to 13 residues. The CDR3 bases that were read are TGTGCCAGCAGCTTGCGGGCCTACAATGAG. It translates to CASSLRAYNE. The CDR3 reads in full as CASSLRAYNEQFF.

Turning to this clone: The CDR3 end falls 3 residues outside the read, so it is completed with the germline J gene. V is TRBV16 and J is TRBJ1-1, with 8 positions matching TRBD1. This CDR3 spans 12 amino acids. From germline, CDR1 is KGHSY and CDR2 FQNENV. The CDR3 here is CASSLLGQGAFF. The CDR3 DNA, read in part, is TGTGCCAGCAGCCTCTTAGGACAGGGC.

In regard to this clone: The read terminates 3 residues before the CDR3 end, so the remaining end is supplied by the germline J gene. V and J are TRBV7-6 and TRBJ2-1; tentatively, D is TRBD2 (6 bases). V dropped 5 bases and J dropped 1 base, with 12 bases sitting between them. The germline CDR1 and CDR2 sequences are SGHVS and FNYEAQ. The CDR3 loop spans 15 amino acids. CDR3 DNA (partial): TGTGCCAGCAGCGCGGGGCGCGGTTCCTACAATGAG. Translated, it gives CASSAGRGSYNE. The CDR3, in full, reads CASSAGRGSYNEQFF. Variable domain in full (rest from reference TRBV7-6 and TRBJ2-1): GAGVSQSPRYKVTKRGQDVALRCDPISGHVSLYWYRQALGQGPEFLTYFNYEAQQDKSGLPNDRFSAERPEGSISTLTIQRTEQRDSAMYRCASSAGRGSYNEQFFGPGTRLTVL.

In the case of this clone: The read terminates 3 residues before the CDR3 end, so the remaining end is supplied by the germline J gene. This chain joins TRBV18 and TRBJ2-2; TRBD1 matches 7 bases. CDR3 length: 17 residues. The junction had 16 bases not matched to a gene; V was cut back by 3 bases and J by 9 bases. Germline V gene data show CDR1 as KGHSH and CDR2 as LQKENI. This chain's CDR3 is CASSPRWQTGIDRELFF. The sequenced part of the CDR3 DNA is TGTGCCAGCTCACCCAGATGGCAGACAGGGATCGACCGGGAG.

Worth noting for this clone: The read terminates 3 residues ahead of where the CDR3 ends, so the germline J gene completes it. The chain uses TRBV5-6 and TRBJ1-2; the match to TRBD1 covers 7 bases. The germline CDR1 and CDR2 sequences are SGHDT and YYEEEE. This CDR3 comprises 14 residues. CDR3 DNA, as far as it was read: TGTGCCAGCAGCTTCGGGACAGCTTCTTTGGCT. Translation gives CASSFGTASLA. The complete CDR3 protein is CASSFGTASLAYTF. The full variable domain, its missing parts supplied by reference TRBV5-6 and TRBJ1-2, is DAGVTQSPTHLIKTRGQQVTLRCSPKSGHDTVSWYQQALGQGPQFIFQYYEEEERQRGNFPDRFSGHQFPNYSSELNVNALLLGDSALYLCASSFGTASLAYTFGSGTRLTVV.

About this clone itself: Read coverage stops 3 residues before the CDR3 terminus; the germline J gene supplies the remainder. The chain links TRBV30 to TRBJ2-1; weak D call: TRBD1 (5 bases). Trimming removed 0 bases at V and 2 bases at J, with 14 bases between. CDR1 and CDR2 from the germline V gene are GTSNPN and SVGIG (reference sequence). This CDR3 comprises 16 residues. CDR3 bases read: TGTGCCTGGAGTGTAATGGGGCACCTTGCCTACAATGAG. Translated: CAWSVMGHLAYNE. From start to end, the CDR3 is CAWSVMGHLAYNEQFF.

In regard to this clone: With the read ending 3 residues before the CDR3 end, the germline J gene is used to fill in that end. The V gene is TRBV5-1, the J gene TRBJ2-1; 7 bases match TRBD2. The CDR3 contains 19 residues. J gave up 0 bases and V 1 base, and 13 bases lay outside the gene matches. The germline V gene encodes CDR1 SGHRS and CDR2 YFSETQ. The CDR3: CASSLFPSGSQSSYNEQFF. CDR3 DNA (partial): TGCGCCAGCAGCTTGTTCCCTAGCGGATCTCAGAGCTCCTACAATGAG.

With regard to this clone: The read terminates 3 residues before the CDR3 end, so the remaining end is supplied by the germline J gene. The chain combines TRBV23-1 with TRBJ1-5; TRBD1 agrees at 7 bases. TRBV23-1 qualifies as an ORF whose function is uncertain. With V trimmed by 3 bases and J by 9 bases, 14 bases remained unmatched. This CDR3 region has 16 residues. The CDR3 region is CASSQPNLRGKAPQHF. The covered CDR3 bases are TGCGCCAGCAGTCAGCCCAACCTCAGGGGGAAGGCGCCC.

Concerning this clone itself: The observed sequence ends 3 residues before the CDR3 terminus, with the missing tail filled in from the germline J gene. The V and J genes are TRBV7-7 and TRBJ2-7; 10 bases are shared with TRBD2. Germline values: CDR1 SSHAT, CDR2 FNYEAQ (reference sequence). This CDR3 spans 15 amino acids. Trimming took 5 bases from V and 5 from J; bases not matched to a gene: 9. The CDR3 loop is CASSPNSGRSHEQYF. The covered CDR3 bases are TGTGCCAGCAGCCCCAATAGCGGGAGGTCCCACGAG.